The T cell receptor (beta chain) under discussion was sequenced for a study of early T cells in non-severe SARS-CoV-2 infection. MiXCR was run by TCRdb on the 5' RACE reads, yielding one entry per CDR3 protein. This table has about 50,000 distinct CDR3 sequences, around a tenth appearing once. This clonotype was detected many times. The J segment lost 3 bases and the V segment lost 2 bases, leaving 7 bases of the junction unmatched. Germline V gene lookup returns CDR1 SQVTM and CDR2 ANQGSEA. There are 14 residues in the CDR3. The sequenced material came from whole blood. The sequence derives from an adult who was a healthcare worker with PCR-confirmed SARS-CoV-2 infection or an uninfected control (not recorded which). The J gene is TRBJ2-7, the V gene TRBV29-1, with 7 nucleotides matching TRBD2. Here the CDR3 DNA reads TGCAGCGTTGAAAACCCTAGCGGCAACTACGAGCAGTACTTC. This gives the protein CSVENPSGNYEQYF.